The rows below give T cell receptor beta chains drawn from one sample of a study of shared clonotypes between healthy human individuals. Libraries were prepared by immunoSEQ multiplex PCR; TCRdb keeps only in-frame clonotypes and omits some of them. The sample carries some 900,000 clones, 70% to 85% recorded once. Sequenced input: memory CD4+ T cells sorted from blood. These receptors originate from a man younger than 35 in good health. Each CDR3 is given with its conserved first and last residue. A D gene is named only where the DNA matches it firmly. The size field is filled for only some rows; it gives once, few, many or a size class.

TRBV10-1	TRBJ1-2	-	few	TGCGCCAGCAGTGCGGACGGTAACTATGGCTACACCTTC	CASSADGNYGYTF
TRBV19	TRBJ2-4	TRBD1	-	TGTGCCAGTAGCCAACCGGGACAGGTGAACATTCAGTACTTC	CASSQPGQVNIQYF
TRBV6-5	TRBJ2-1	-	-	TGTGCCAGCAGTTCTCTGACACGGAATGAGCAGTTCTTC	CASSSLTRNEQFF
TRBV12-2	TRBJ1-1	-	few	TGTGCAAGTCGCTTAGGGGGCCTAGATATGAACACTGAAGCTTTCTTT	CASRLGGLDMNTEAFF
TRBV2	TRBJ2-1	TRBD2	-	TGTGCCAGCAGTGAACGAGGGACTAGCGGGGTCAATGAGCAGTTCTTC	CASSERGTSGVNEQFF
TRBV7-9	TRBJ2-3	-	-	TGTGCCAGCAGCTTCGAGGTTACGGGTGGAGATACGCAGTATTTT	CASSFEVTGGDTQYF
TRBV10-3	TRBJ1-1	TRBD1	few	TGTGCCATCAGTGATACCAGGGACAGTGAAGCTTTCTTT	CAISDTRDSEAFF
TRBV19	TRBJ2-1	TRBD2	-	TGTGCCAGTACTCCGGGACTAGAGCTAGGGTACAATGAGCAGTTCTTC	CASTPGLELGYNEQFF
TRBV4-1	TRBJ1-2	-	-	TGCGCCAGCAGCCTCCCCGATGGGTTATCGAACTATGGCTACACCTTC	CASSLPDGLSNYGYTF
TRBV12-1	TRBJ2-1	-	-	TGTGCCAGCAGCGACGGACTATTGAACAATGAGCAGTTCTTC	CASSDGLLNNEQFF
TRBV2	TRBJ1-3	TRBD1	-	TGTGCCAGCAGCCTAGAAGGACAGGGGGGTAGCACTGGAAACACCATATATTTT	CASSLEGQGGSTGNTIYF
TRBV5-1	TRBJ2-3	TRBD2	-	TGCGCCAGCAGCTTTAGCGGGGGCGGCACAGATACGCAGTATTTT	CASSFSGGGTDTQYF
TRBV5-4	TRBJ1-6	-	-	TGTGCCAGCAGCTTGGATTCGGTCAGGAACGGTTCACCCCTCCACTTT	CASSLDSVRNGSPLHF
TRBV19	TRBJ2-7	-	-	TGTGCCAGTACCCCACATCCCGATGGGGAGCAGTACTTC	CASTPHPDGEQYF
TRBV5-1	TRBJ1-4	-	-	TGCGCCAGCAGCTTGTCGGCAGGCAACCTTGAAAAACTGTTTTTT	CASSLSAGNLEKLFF
TRBV7-2	TRBJ2-1	TRBD2	once	TGTGCCAGCAGCTTAGTTGGTAGCGGGCAGTCCTACAATGAGCAGTTCTTC	CASSLVGSGQSYNEQFF
TRBV7-2	TRBJ2-1	-	-	TGTGCCAGCAGCCCCGGTTTAGGTGAGCAGTTCTTC	CASSPGLGEQFF
TRBV7-2	TRBJ2-2	-	-	TGTGCCAGCTCCCTGGGACGGTCGAACACCGGGGAGCTGTTTTTT	CASSLGRSNTGELFF
TRBV5-1	TRBJ2-5	TRBD2	-	TGCGCCAGCAGACGGGACTACAAGAGAGAGACCCAGTACTTC	CASRRDYKRETQYF
TRBV29-1	TRBJ2-7	TRBD1	-	TGCAGCGTTAGGACAGGGACCTTCTACGAGCAGTACTTC	CSVRTGTFYEQYF
TRBV7-2	TRBJ2-7	-	-	TGTGCCAGCAGCTTAAATTTTGGGGGAGCGACCCTCTCCTACGAGCAGTACTTC	CASSLNFGGATLSYEQYF
TRBV18	TRBJ1-1	TRBD1	-	TGTGCCAGCTCACCGGGACAGGGGAACACTGAAGCTTTCTTT	CASSPGQGNTEAFF
TRBV4-1	TRBJ2-5	-	-	TGCGCCAGCAGCCGGGGGACGGGGCAAGAGACCCAGTACTTC	CASSRGTGQETQYF
TRBV12-5	TRBJ2-6	-	-	TGTGCTAGTGGTTCGTTGTTGCCTTCTGGGGCCAACGTCCTGACTTTC	CASGSLLPSGANVLTF
TRBV4-1	TRBJ2-7	-	many	TGCGCCAGCAGCCAGGGCGGGATTGTAGCCGACTACGAGCAGTACTTC	CASSQGGIVADYEQYF
TRBV7-2	TRBJ1-1	-	-	TGTGCCAGCAGCTTAGATGTGGCCAACACTGAAGCTTTCTTT	CASSLDVANTEAFF
TRBV6-6	TRBJ1-1	-	-	TGTGCCAGCAGTTACGGTCAGGGAGGTGGGAACACTGAAGCTTTCTTT	CASSYGQGGGNTEAFF
TRBV7-2	TRBJ2-2	TRBD2	-	TGTGCCAGCAGCCCTGGCGCTAGCGGGAGGAACGGGGAGCTGTTTTTT	CASSPGASGRNGELFF
TRBV7-9	TRBJ2-7	-	few	TGTGCCAGCAGCCTACAAGGAAGCTCCTACGAGCAGTACTTC	CASSLQGSSYEQYF
TRBV19	TRBJ1-3	-	once	TGTGCCAGTAGGGTACAGTCCTCTGGAAACACCATATATTTT	CASRVQSSGNTIYF
TRBV7-2	TRBJ2-1	TRBD2	-	TGTGCCAGCAGCTTAGCGGGAGGGATTTACAATGAGCAGTTCTTC	CASSLAGGIYNEQFF
TRBV30	TRBJ2-2	-	-	TGTGCCTGGGGGACTGCAAACACCGGGGAGCTGTTTTTT	CAWGTANTGELFF
TRBV5-1	TRBJ2-1	TRBD2	-	TGCGCCAGCAGCTCTTCTAGCGGGGCCATTGAGCAGTTCTTC	CASSSSSGAIEQFF
TRBV18	TRBJ2-7	TRBD1	-	TGTGCCAGCTCACCGGGACAGGGAGGGTCCTCCTACGAGCAGTACTTC	CASSPGQGGSSYEQYF
TRBV27	TRBJ1-5	TRBD1	-	TGTGCCAGCAGTAGGGGGACAGGAACCAATCAGCCCCAGCATTTT	CASSRGTGTNQPQHF
TRBV27	TRBJ1-5	-	-	TGTGCCAGCGGAAACGGGAATCAGCCCCAGCATTTT	CASGNGNQPQHF
TRBV5-1	TRBJ2-1	-	-	TGCGCCAGCAGCTTGGGACTGTCCAATGAGCAGTTCTTC	CASSLGLSNEQFF
TRBV19	TRBJ1-5	-	-	TGTGCCAGTAGTATCTCTGCAGGGTTTGGCAATCAGCCCCAGCATTTT	CASSISAGFGNQPQHF
TRBV6-5	TRBJ2-5	-	once	TGTGCCAGCAGTTACTCCGGGGATCGGGAGACCCAGTACTTC	CASSYSGDRETQYF
TRBV10-1	TRBJ2-7	TRBD2	-	TGCGCCAGCAGTGAGTCGAAGAGCGGGAGGGCCTACGAGCAGTACTTC	CASSESKSGRAYEQYF
TRBV5-8	TRBJ2-7	-	-	TGTGCCAGCAGCTTGGTCGCCCCAACGCGCGAGCAGTACTTC	CASSLVAPTREQYF
TRBV28	TRBJ2-2	-	-	TGTGCCAGCAGTAGCACAGGGAACACCGGGGAGCTGTTTTTT	CASSSTGNTGELFF